This passage covers 12 T cell receptor beta chains from one sample sequenced in a study of T-cell memory formation after mild COVID-19 (dated by TCRdb to 2020 to 2023). The method behind the library was 5' RACE. Sequencing used an Illumina NovaSeq 6000. TCRdb trimmed public reads at Q25 via fastp, called clones via MiXCR and kept in-frame beta chains. Each CDR3 protein gets just one entry, which takes the most common genes and DNA from the rows behind it. The sample has roughly 610,000 distinct CDR3 sequences on record, 15% to 20% of them singletons. Roughly 8.2% of the sample rests with the top ten. Sequenced material: PBMCs or a T cell subset sorted from them (not recorded which). The receptor set was obtained from an adult woman who had mild COVID-19 (a few samples of this study predate the infection). The sample titles of this study are shuffled in the database, so cell type and time point are left out; the donor was told from shared clones.

This clonotype was observed a few times. The chain has TRBV6-5 and TRBJ2-7; D not certain. The CDR3 has 14 amino acids. V was cut by 8 bases and J by 2 bases, with 16 bases left in between. Germline CDR1 MNHEY, CDR2 SVGAGI. CDR3 coding DNA: TGTGCCAGCCGACCAGTACCCTTTACCTACGAGCAGTACTTC. Translation: CASRPVPFTYEQYF.

A few counts support this clonotype. The chain is built from TRBV5-8 and TRBJ1-1, with D uncertain. Germline CDR1 reads SGHTS; CDR2 reads YDEGEE. V lost 4 bases to trimming and J lost 2 bases, with 9 bases between them. The CDR3 contains 13 residues. CDR3 region: CASSIRPNTEAFF. The CDR3 coding sequence is TGTGCCAGCAGCATCCGACCAAACACTGAAGCTTTCTTT.

The sample holds a few counts of this clonotype. The chain is built from TRBV12-3 or TRBV12-4 and TRBJ2-2; TRBD2 matches 10 bases. Trimming took 1 base from V and 2 from J; bases not matched to a gene: 4. The CDR3 is 17 amino acids. This CDR3 reads CASSLGRLAGNTGELFF. The CDR3 DNA reads TGTGCCAGCAGTTTAGGGCGACTAGCGGGTAACACCGGGGAGCTGTTTTTT.

The chain is built from TRBV4-3 and TRBJ2-7; 9 bases are a match to TRBD2. The V gene's germline CDR1 is LGHNA and CDR2 YSLEER. Trimming took 0 bases from V and 4 from J; bases not matched to a gene: 10. This CDR3 has 17 residues. The CDR3 region is CASSQDLRGRGSYEQYF. DNA of the CDR3: TGCGCCAGCAGCCAAGATTTACGCGGGAGGGGATCATACGAGCAGTACTTC.

The chain is built from TRBV4-1 and TRBJ1-3; 7 bases map to TRBD1. From germline, CDR1 is MGHRA and CDR2 YSYEKL. The CDR3 extends over 16 amino acids. Trimming removed 4 bases from V and 0 bases from J; junction bases left unmatched: 6. The CDR3 here is CASSPRQGGSGNTIYF. The DNA of the CDR3 is TGCGCCAGCAGCCCCCGACAGGGCGGCTCTGGAAACACCATATATTTT.

The J gene is TRBJ2-5, the V gene TRBV12-3 or TRBV12-4, with 12 bases aligning to TRBD1. The CDR3 has 14 amino acids. Trimming at V came to 5 bases and at J to 5 bases, leaving 3 bases not matched to a gene. CDR3 sequence: CASSRGTGGETQYF. The CDR3 nucleotides are TGTGCCAGCAGTCGTGGGACAGGGGGCGAGACCCAGTACTTC.

Written as DNA, the CDR3 is TGTGCCAGCAGCTGGAGGGGCAGCACAGATACGCAGTATTTT. Protein product: CASSWRGSTDTQYF. J is TRBJ2-3 and V is TRBV7-2, with D tentatively TRBD2 (6 bases). With 4 bases removed from V and 0 bases from J, the gap between germline ends came to 8 bases. Germline CDR1 and CDR2: SGHTA and FQGNSA. The CDR3 consists of 14 residues.

There are a few counts of this clonotype. J is TRBJ1-4 and V is TRBV13; D call uncertain. Germline CDR1 PRHDT, CDR2 FYEKMQ (reference sequence). V lost 10 bases, J lost 2 bases, and 11 bases lay in between. The CDR3 loop spans 13 amino acids. CDR3 sequence: CATSEATNEKLFF. In DNA, the CDR3 is TGTGCCACCTCGGAGGCGACTAATGAAAAACTGTTTTTT.

This clonotype appeared a few times. The chain uses TRBV11-3 and TRBJ2-5; TRBD1 aligns across 7 bases. V shed 8 bases and J 3 bases; nucleotides not matched to a gene: 9. From germline, CDR1 is SGHNT and CDR2 YENEEA. This CDR3 has 14 amino acids. Written as DNA, the CDR3 is TGTGCCAGCTGCACCGGGACAGCCGAAGAGACCCAGTACTTC. Translating gives CASCTGTAEETQYF.

This clonotype was picked up a small number of times. The J gene is TRBJ2-3, the V gene TRBV5-4, with TRBD2 matching over 13 bases. CDR3 length equals 17 residues. Per the germline V gene, CDR1 is SGHNT and CDR2 is YYREEE (reference sequence). J lost 0 bases, V lost 5 bases, and 6 bases had no gene match. The CDR3 is CASSWGTSGISTDTQYF. In DNA form, the CDR3 reads TGTGCCAGCAGTTGGGGGACTAGCGGGATTAGCACAGATACGCAGTATTTT. The complete variable domain, with remaining parts taken from reference TRBV5-4 and TRBJ2-3, reads ETGVTQSPTHLIKTRGQQVTLRCSSQSGHNTVSWYQQALGQGPQFIFQYYREEENGRGNFPPRFSGLQFPNYSSELNVNALELDDSALYLCASSWGTSGISTDTQYFGPGTRLTVL.

In its sample, this clonotype was seen a few times. Compared with germline, one end of the junction differs, possibly owing to a read error. The chain recombines TRBV19 with TRBJ2-5, with D perhaps matching TRBD2 (7 bases). The CDR3 loop spans 13 amino acids. CDR1 LNHDA and CDR2 SQIVND come from the germline V gene (reference sequence). This chain's CDR3 is CASSKVPGGLFDF. In DNA, the CDR3 is TGTGCCAGTAGTAAGGTTCCGGGGGGCCTTTTTGACTTC.

V is TRBV19 and J is TRBJ1-2; 8 positions match TRBD1. CDR1 LNHDA and CDR2 SQIVND come from the germline V gene (reference sequence). V gave up 7 bases and J gave up 3 bases; unmatched junction bases: 7. CDR3 size: 14 residues. CDR3 region: CASTADRGYYGYTF. In DNA form, the CDR3 reads TGTGCCAGTACAGCCGACAGGGGCTACTATGGCTACACCTTC.